The next 18 T cell receptor beta chains were all read from a single sample in a study of blood T cell repertoires in COVID-19. TCRdb's table, derived via immunoSEQ multiplex PCR, lists solely in-frame clones and lacks some. The sample holds more than 100,000 clones, approximately 80% seen once. Sequenced sample: peripheral blood. Receptor source: a woman aged 50 to 60 with acute or convalescent COVID-19.

The genes are TRBV6-5 and TRBJ1-1; D not resolved. Germline CDR1 and CDR2: MNHEY and SVGAGI. The V and J ends lost 0 bases and 0 bases respectively, with 2 bases between them. The CDR3 extends over 13 amino acids. The CDR3 is CASSYSMNTEAFF. The CDR3 DNA is TGTGCCAGCAGTTACTCCATGAACACTGAAGCTTTCTTT.

The chain is built from TRBV14 and TRBJ1-3, with D maybe TRBD1 (6 bases). This CDR3 is 15 amino acids long. Trimming stripped 0 bases from V and 4 bases from J, with 10 bases between. Germline CDR1 SGHDN, CDR2 FVKESK. Here the CDR3 reads CASSQERGSGNTIYF. The CDR3 coding sequence is TGTGCCAGCAGCCAAGAGAGGGGGTCGGGAAACACCATATATTTT.

This rearrangement joins TRBV30 to TRBJ2-3; 10 bases align to TRBD1. Germline V gives CDR1 GTSNPN, CDR2 SVGIG (reference sequence). The CDR3 spans 15 residues. Germline trimming cut 2 bases from V and 5 bases from J; bases unmatched to any gene: 7. CDR3 sequence (DNA): TGTGCCTGGAGTTTTGGGGGACAGGGGTTAGATACGCAGTATTTT. This sequence encodes CAWSFGGQGLDTQYF.

The J gene is TRBJ1-1, the V gene TRBV27; TRBD1 might be the D (6 bases). From germline, CDR1 is MNHEY and CDR2 SMNVEV (reference sequence). The V gene lost 2 bases and the J gene lost 1 base, with 20 bases spanning the gap. The CDR3 sequence is 18 residues long. CDR3 residues: CASSLLGGPPDPNTEAFF. In DNA, the CDR3 is TGTGCCAGCAGTTTACTAGGGGGACCTCCTGACCCGAACACTGAAGCTTTCTTT.

This sequence joins TRBV29-1 and TRBJ2-1; 9 nucleotides match TRBD1. This CDR3 comprises 15 residues. CDR1 and CDR2 from the germline V gene are SQVTM and ANQGSEA. V shed 3 bases, J shed 4 bases, and the junction held 7 bases outside the gene matches. The CDR3 nucleotides are TGCAGCGTTGATGGGGAACAGGGGGCTTACAATGAGCAGTTCTTC. This translates into CSVDGEQGAYNEQFF.

The chain joins TRBV3-1 (or the pseudogene TRBV3-2) to TRBJ2-3; D may be TRBD2 (7 bases). The CDR3 has 16 amino acids. Per the germline V gene, CDR1 is LGHDT and CDR2 is YNNKEL (reference sequence). V was shortened by 1 base and J by 6 bases, with 17 bases between the two germline ends. The CDR3 DNA reads TGTGCCAGCAGCCAAGTACCCCCGGGGGGCATGGATACGCAGTATTTT. Protein product: CASSQVPPGGMDTQYF.

The J gene is TRBJ2-1, the V gene TRBV5-1, with 7 bases fitting TRBD2. In germline, CDR1 is SGHRS, CDR2 YFSETQ. The ends lost 0 bases at V and 4 bases at J; junction bases unmatched: 4. This CDR3 contains 15 residues. The CDR3 reads CASSLESSGYNEQFF. Here the CDR3 DNA reads TGCGCCAGCAGCTTGGAGTCTAGCGGATACAATGAGCAGTTCTTC.

V is TRBV2 and J is TRBJ2-1, with 9 nucleotides matching TRBD1. The CDR3 totals 14 residues. Trimming removed 7 bases from V and 9 bases from J; junction bases left unmatched: 10. Germline V lookup: CDR1 SNHLY, CDR2 FYNNEI. DNA of the CDR3: TGTGCCAGCACCCCCGGTGACAGGGGGATTGAGCAGTTCTTC. As protein: CASTPGDRGIEQFF.

The gene calls are TRBV19 and TRBJ1-3; D remains unclear. Trimming cost V 3 bases and J 2 bases, with 14 bases left between them. The CDR3 totals 16 residues. CDR1 and CDR2 from the germline V gene are LNHDA and SQIVND (reference sequence). CDR3 sequence (DNA): TGTGCCAGTAGTATCCAATCTAACGGGGCTGGAAACACCATATATTTT. It specifies CASSIQSNGAGNTIYF.

The CDR3 bases are TGTGCCAGTAGCCAGGGACACCCCGATACTGAAGCTTTCTTT. Protein sequence: CASSQGHPDTEAFF. The rearrangement uses TRBV19 and TRBJ1-1, with D perhaps TRBD1 (6 bases). The germline V and J ends were trimmed by 6 bases and 5 bases, with 16 bases remaining between them. The length of the CDR3 is 14 residues. Germline V lookup: CDR1 LNHDA, CDR2 SQIVND (reference sequence).

The CDR3 spells CASSFPEDSSYEQYF. The CDR3 coding sequence is TGTGCCAGCAGCTTCCCCGAGGACAGCTCCTACGAGCAGTACTTC. J is TRBJ2-7 and V is TRBV5-8, with D perhaps matching TRBD1 (6 bases). Germline assignment: CDR1 SGHTS and CDR2 YDEGEE. V gave up 2 bases and J gave up 0 bases, with 12 bases separating them. The CDR3 consists of 15 residues.

CDR3 amino acids: CASSSLTGGNQPQHF. In DNA, the CDR3 is TGTGCCAGCAGTTCTTTGACAGGGGGCAATCAGCCCCAGCATTTT. The chain uses TRBV28 and TRBJ1-5, with 8 nucleotides matching TRBD1. Looked up from germline, CDR1 is MDHEN and CDR2 is SYDVKM. Trimming cost V 4 bases and J 2 bases; bases outside gene matches: 4. This CDR3 contains 15 residues.

CDR3 amino acids: CASSVGSSPGVPGELFF. The CDR3 DNA reads TGTGCCAGCAGCGTAGGGTCTTCGCCCGGGGTCCCCGGGGAGCTGTTTTTT. The chain carries TRBV9 and TRBJ2-2, with D perhaps TRBD2 (5 bases). CDR3 size: 17 residues. Germline values: CDR1 SGDLS, CDR2 YYNGEE. Between the trimmed V and J ends, which lost 0 bases and 6 bases, there was a span of 18 bases.

The chain couples TRBV6-1 to TRBJ1-5; 7 bases are shared with TRBD1. V trimming: 2 bases; J trimming: 4 bases; junction bases outside the gene matches: 2. Germline CDR1 is MNHNS and CDR2 is SASEGT. The CDR3 totals 14 residues. The CDR3 is CASSEIRGNQPQHF. The DNA of the CDR3 is TGTGCCAGCAGTGAAATCAGGGGGAATCAGCCCCAGCATTTT.

The V gene is TRBV27, the J gene TRBJ1-1; 9 nucleotides agree with TRBD1. This CDR3 contains 13 residues. V shed 4 bases and J 9 bases; nucleotides not matched to a gene: 6. Germline values: CDR1 MNHEY, CDR2 SMNVEV (reference sequence). Here the CDR3 reads CASSSLGQGKAFF. The CDR3 bases are TGTGCCAGCAGTTCATTGGGACAGGGTAAAGCTTTCTTT.

The J gene is TRBJ2-7, the V gene TRBV5-5; a possible D gene is TRBD2 (6 bases). This CDR3 contains 14 residues. Germline V gene sequence: CDR1 SGHKS, CDR2 YYEKEE (reference sequence). V lost 0 bases and J lost 2, with 9 bases in between. This CDR3 is CASSLVGGAYEQYF. DNA of the CDR3: TGTGCCAGCAGCTTGGTTGGAGGGGCCTACGAGCAGTACTTC. Full variable domain (rest looked up from reference TRBV5-5 and TRBJ2-7): DAGVTQSPTHLIKTRGQQVTLRCSPISGHKSVSWYQQVLGQGPQFIFQYYEKEERGRGNFPDRFSARQFPNYSSELNVNALLLGDSALYLCASSLVGGAYEQYFGPGTRLTVT.

This clone was observed a single time. V is TRBV19 and J is TRBJ1-1, with TRBD1 matching over 11 bases. In germline, CDR1 is LNHDA, CDR2 SQIVND (reference sequence). The CDR3 runs 17 residues. The junction had 10 bases not matched to a gene; V was cut back by 3 bases and J by 4 bases. CDR3 sequence (DNA): TGTGCCAGTAGTATGCTTGGTCTTGGGACAGGGGGCACTGAAGCTTTCTTT. Translated, it gives CASSMLGLGTGGTEAFF.

The genes are TRBV28 and TRBJ1-1, with D possibly being TRBD1 (6 bases). Between the trimmed V and J ends, which lost 3 bases and 4 bases, there was a span of 24 bases. The CDR3 consists of 18 residues. CDR1 and CDR2 from the germline V gene are MDHEN and SYDVKM. The CDR3 DNA sequence: TGTGCCAGCAGTTTTATCTCTTCGGGCTTACAGGGAGCCACTGAAGCTTTCTTT. Its translation is CASSFISSGLQGATEAFF. The entire variable domain, with the rest obtained from reference TRBV28 and TRBJ1-1, is as follows: DVKVTQSSRYLVKRTGEKVFLECVQDMDHENMFWYRQDPGLGLRLIYFSYDVKMKEKGDIPEGYSVSREKKERFSLILESASTNQTSMYLCASSFISSGLQGATEAFFGQGTRLTVV.